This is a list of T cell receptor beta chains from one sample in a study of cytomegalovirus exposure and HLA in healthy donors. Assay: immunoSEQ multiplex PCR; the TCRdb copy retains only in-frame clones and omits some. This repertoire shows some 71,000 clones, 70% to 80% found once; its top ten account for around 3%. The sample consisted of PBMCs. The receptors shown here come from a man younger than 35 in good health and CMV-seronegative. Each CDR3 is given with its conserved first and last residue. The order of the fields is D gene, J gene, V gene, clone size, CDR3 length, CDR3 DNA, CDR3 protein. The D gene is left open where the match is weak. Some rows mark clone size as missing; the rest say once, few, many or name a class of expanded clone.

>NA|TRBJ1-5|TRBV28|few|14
TGTGCCAGCAGAACGGACAGAAGAGGTCAGCCCCAGCATTTT
CASRTDRRGQPQHF
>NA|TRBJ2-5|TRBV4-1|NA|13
TGCGCCAGCAGCCGAGAAGGGGTGGAGACCCAGTACTTC
CASSREGVETQYF
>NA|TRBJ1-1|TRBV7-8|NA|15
TGTGCCAGCAGCCTTAGCGGGGGTCGGGGGGGGAAGGCTTTCTTT
CASSLSGGRGGKAFF
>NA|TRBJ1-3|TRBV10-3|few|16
TGTGCCATCATGGACCGAGGGCTTGGATCTGGAAACACCATATATTTT
CAIMDRGLGSGNTIYF
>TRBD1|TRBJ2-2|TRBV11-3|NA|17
TGTGCCAGCAGCCCCCAGGGGACAGGGGATGGCACCGGGGAGCTGTTTTTT
CASSPQGTGDGTGELFF
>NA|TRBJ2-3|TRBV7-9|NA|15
TGTGCCAGCAGCTTAAATGCGGGGTCGACAGATACGCAGTATTTT
CASSLNAGSTDTQYF
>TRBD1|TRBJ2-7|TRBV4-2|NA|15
TGTGCCAGCAGCCAAGGACAGGGGGGCGCCTACGAGCAGTACTTC
CASSQGQGGAYEQYF
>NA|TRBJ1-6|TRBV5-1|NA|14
TGCGCCAGCAGCTTGGCCCTGGACAGCCTCGTCCTCCACTTT
CASSLALDSLVLHF
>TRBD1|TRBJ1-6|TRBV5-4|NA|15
TGTGCCAGCAGCCCGAAACAGGGGAATAATTCACCCCTCCACTTT
CASSPKQGNNSPLHF
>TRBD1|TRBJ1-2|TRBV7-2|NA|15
TGTGCCAGCAGCTCCAGGACAGGGGGCTACTATGGCTACACCTTC
CASSSRTGGYYGYTF
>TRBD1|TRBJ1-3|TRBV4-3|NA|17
TGCGCCAGCAGCCAAGCCCCACAGGGGGTGGGTGGAAACACCATATATTTT
CASSQAPQGVGGNTIYF
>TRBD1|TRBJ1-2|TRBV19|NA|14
TGTGCCAGCCTCGGGACAGGCCCTAACTATGGCTACACCTTC
CASLGTGPNYGYTF
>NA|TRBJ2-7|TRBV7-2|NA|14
TGTGCCAGCAGCTTAGGACAGATCTCCTACGAGCAGTACTTC
CASSLGQISYEQYF
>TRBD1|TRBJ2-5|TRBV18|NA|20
TGTGCCAGCTCACCACCGGTTGGACAGGGGCCCAGTGGGCTCCAAGAGACCCAGTACTTC
CASSPPVGQGPSGLQETQYF